Below, 13 T cell receptor beta chains from the same sample are listed, as sequenced in a study of regulatory T cells in long-lasting Graves disease. The time point is: newly diagnosed GD, antithyroid drugs for less than 3 months. RNA from PBMCs was the source of the TCR library. Through Arm-PCR of CDR3 regions and iRepertoire HTBI primers, TCR beta libraries were built. TCRdb itself ran the multiplex PCR reads through MiXCR, one entry per CDR3 protein. This sample yields about 240,000 distinct CDR3 sequences, of which 20% to 25% are seen a single time; about 14% belongs to the top ten. The sequences come from peripheral blood mononuclear cells (PBMCs), collected at new diagnosis, from a patient treated with antithyroid drugs. The receptors shown here come from a female donor with Graves disease.

This clonotype was found many times. This chain links TRBV27 with TRBJ2-5, with D possibly being TRBD1 (5 bases). The V gene lost 3 bases and the J gene lost 2 bases, with 13 bases spanning the gap. The CDR3 contains 15 residues. Germline values: CDR1 MNHEY, CDR2 SMNVEV (reference sequence). Here the CDR3 reads CASSFLKGPQETQYF. CDR3 bases: TGTGCCAGCAGTTTTCTCAAGGGGCCTCAAGAGACCCAGTACTTC.

This sequence joins TRBV7-3 and TRBJ2-1; 15 bases are shared with TRBD2. Trimming removed 5 bases from V and 15 bases from J; junction bases left unmatched: 17. Germline loops: CDR1 SGHTA, CDR2 FQGTGA. The CDR3 is made up of 17 amino acids. DNA for the CDR3: TGTGCCAGCAGCCGAACTGGACTAGCGGGAGGGCCCGGTGTTGGGTTCTTC. It codes for CASSRTGLAGGPGVGFF.

Note on this clonotype: A far larger clone is one nucleotide away, so this likely arose from a read error. V gene TRBV7-2 combines with J gene TRBJ2-7; D is undetermined. The CDR3 runs 13 residues. Germline V gene lookup returns CDR1 SGHTA and CDR2 FQGNSA. The germline V and J ends were trimmed by 3 bases and 7 bases, with 13 bases remaining between them. DNA for the CDR3: TGTGCCAGCAGCTTGACGGAATACAATGAGCAGTACTTC. Its protein is CASSLTEYNEQYF.

In this sample, this clonotype turned up many times. DNA for the CDR3: TGTGCCAGCAGCCCACCTAGCCAAGAGACCCAGTACTTC. As protein: CASSPPSQETQYF. The rearrangement joins TRBV7-2 to TRBJ2-5; D remains unclear. The V gene's germline CDR1 is SGHTA and CDR2 FQGNSA. CDR3 length: 13 amino acids. Trimming took 5 bases from V and 1 from J, leaving 8 bases between them.

This clonotype was seen a handful of times. This sequence joins TRBV6-5 and TRBJ2-3; 8 nucleotides match TRBD2. With V trimmed by 0 bases and J by 4 bases, 9 bases remained unmatched. Germline CDR1 is MNHEY and CDR2 is SVGAGI. The CDR3 is 17 amino acids. CDR3: CASSYSRSSGIADTQYF. CDR3 in DNA: TGTGCCAGCAGTTACTCTCGGAGTAGCGGGATTGCAGATACGCAGTATTTT.

This clonotype was detected once. The rearrangement links TRBV10-2 to TRBJ1-4; 7 bases are shared with TRBD1. V was pared by 4 bases and J by 8 bases, with 1 base of the junction left unmatched. From germline, CDR1 is WSHSY and CDR2 SAAADI. CDR3 length: 12 residues. CDR3 protein: CASSAGGEKLFF. CDR3 in DNA: TGCGCCAGCAGTGCAGGGGGGGAAAAACTGTTTTTT.

This clonotype was picked up many times. The chain has TRBV6-1 and TRBJ2-5; 11 bases are a match to TRBD2. This CDR3 spans 18 amino acids. Germline-derived CDR1 and CDR2 are MNHNS and SASEGT. Unmatched junction bases numbered 12, after V lost 5 bases and J lost 1 base. For the CDR3, the DNA is TGTGCCAGCAGTCGCCGGGCTAGCGGGGGGTCAGCCCAAGAGACCCAGTACTTC. This sequence encodes CASSRRASGGSAQETQYF.

This clonotype was seen a handful of times. This chain links TRBV20-1 with TRBJ1-3, with 8 bases fitting TRBD1. Germline assignment: CDR1 DFQATT and CDR2 SNEGSKA (reference sequence). Unmatched junction bases numbered 8, after V lost 6 bases and J lost 4 bases. This CDR3 has 14 amino acids. The CDR3 bases are TGCAGTGCCCGGCAGGGGGCCGAGGGAAACACCATATATTTT. Encoded protein: CSARQGAEGNTIYF.

J is TRBJ2-3 and V is TRBV20-1, with TRBD2 matching 11 bases. This CDR3 has 16 amino acids. V trimming: 0 bases; J trimming: 4 bases; junction bases outside the gene matches: 6. Germline assignment: CDR1 DFQATT and CDR2 SNEGSKA (reference sequence). For the CDR3, the DNA is TGCAGTGCTAGAGATCGGACTAGCGGGTTGGCAGATACGCAGTATTTT. Translated: CSARDRTSGLADTQYF.

This clonotype was counted many times. This chain uses TRBV4-1 with TRBJ2-3; D remains ambiguous. V lost 1 base, J lost 2 bases, and 7 bases lay in between. This CDR3 spans 14 amino acids. Germline V gene data show CDR1 as MGHRA and CDR2 as YSYEKL. The CDR3 here is CASSQAAITDTQYF. The CDR3 DNA follows: TGCGCCAGCAGCCAAGCGGCGATCACAGATACGCAGTATTTT.

This clonotype was detected ten times or more. The V gene is TRBV5-4, the J gene TRBJ2-3, with 11 bases that match TRBD2. The CDR3 runs to 17 residues. Germline lookup yields CDR1 SGHNT and CDR2 YYREEE (reference sequence). Germline trimming cut 0 bases from V and 3 bases from J; bases unmatched to any gene: 6. The CDR3 spells CASSLASSGGRTDTQYF. The CDR3 bases are TGTGCCAGCAGCTTGGCCTCTAGCGGGGGGAGGACAGATACGCAGTATTTT.

This clonotype has ten or more counts. The chain has TRBV24-1 and TRBJ2-1, with 10 bases fitting TRBD2. V lost 5 bases, J lost 9 bases, and 9 bases stayed unmatched. This CDR3 contains 15 residues. Germline-derived CDR1 and CDR2 are KGHDR and SFDVKD. CDR3 sequence reads: CATSGLLAGASEQFF. Written as DNA, the CDR3 is TGTGCCACCAGTGGATTGCTAGCGGGAGCGAGTGAGCAGTTCTTC.

Many counts were recorded for this clonotype. V usage is TRBV6-1 and J usage is TRBJ2-7, with a possible D match to TRBD2 (5 bases). Germline assignment: CDR1 MNHNS and CDR2 SASEGT. V was clipped by 6 bases and J by 1 base, with 13 bases between them. The CDR3 loop spans 14 amino acids. The CDR3 DNA reads as TGTGCCAGCAGAACGGGGTTCCGGTCCTACGAGCAGTACTTC. It codes for CASRTGFRSYEQYF.